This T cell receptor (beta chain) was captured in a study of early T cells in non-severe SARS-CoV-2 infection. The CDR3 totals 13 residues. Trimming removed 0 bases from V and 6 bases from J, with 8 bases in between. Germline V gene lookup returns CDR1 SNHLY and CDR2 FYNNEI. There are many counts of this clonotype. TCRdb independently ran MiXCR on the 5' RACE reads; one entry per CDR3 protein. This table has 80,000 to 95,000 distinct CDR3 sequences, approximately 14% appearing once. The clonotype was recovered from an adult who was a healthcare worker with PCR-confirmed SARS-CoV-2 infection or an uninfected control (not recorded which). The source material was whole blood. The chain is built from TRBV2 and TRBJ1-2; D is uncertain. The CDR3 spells CASSEALLDGYTF. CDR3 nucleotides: TGTGCCAGCAGTGAAGCGCTTCTAGATGGCTACACCTTC.